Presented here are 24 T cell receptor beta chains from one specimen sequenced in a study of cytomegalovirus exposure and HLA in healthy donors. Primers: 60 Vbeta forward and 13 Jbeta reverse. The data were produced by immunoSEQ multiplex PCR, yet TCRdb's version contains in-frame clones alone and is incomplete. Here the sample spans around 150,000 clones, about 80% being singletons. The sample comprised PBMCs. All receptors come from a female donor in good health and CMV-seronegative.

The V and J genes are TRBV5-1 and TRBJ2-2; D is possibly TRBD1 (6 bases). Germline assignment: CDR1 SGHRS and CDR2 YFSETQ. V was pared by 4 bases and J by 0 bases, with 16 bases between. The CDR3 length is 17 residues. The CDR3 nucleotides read TGCGCCAGCAGCCCTACCTCGGACAGCGCGAACACCGGGGAGCTGTTTTTT. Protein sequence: CASSPTSDSANTGELFF.

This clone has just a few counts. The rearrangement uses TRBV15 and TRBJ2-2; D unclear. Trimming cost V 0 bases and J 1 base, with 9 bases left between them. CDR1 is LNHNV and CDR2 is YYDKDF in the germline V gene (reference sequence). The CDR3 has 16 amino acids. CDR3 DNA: TGTGCCACCAGCAGAGATCTAAGAAGGAACACCGGGGAGCTGTTTTTT. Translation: CATSRDLRRNTGELFF.

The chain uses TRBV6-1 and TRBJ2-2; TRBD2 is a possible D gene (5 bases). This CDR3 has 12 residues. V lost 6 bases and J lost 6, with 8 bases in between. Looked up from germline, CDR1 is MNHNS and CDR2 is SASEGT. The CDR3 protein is CASRGVAGELFF. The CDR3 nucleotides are TGTGCCAGCAGGGGAGTGGCCGGGGAGCTGTTTTTT.

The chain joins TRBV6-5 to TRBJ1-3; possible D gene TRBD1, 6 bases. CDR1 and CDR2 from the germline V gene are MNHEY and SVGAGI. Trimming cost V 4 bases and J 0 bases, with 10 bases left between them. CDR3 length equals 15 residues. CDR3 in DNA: TGTGCCAGCAGTTCGACAGGTACCTCTGGAAACACCATATATTTT. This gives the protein CASSSTGTSGNTIYF.

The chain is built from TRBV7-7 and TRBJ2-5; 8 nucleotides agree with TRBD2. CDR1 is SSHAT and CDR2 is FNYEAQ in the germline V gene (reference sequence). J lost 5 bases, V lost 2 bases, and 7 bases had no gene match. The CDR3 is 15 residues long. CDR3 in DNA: TGTGCCAGCAGCTTACAGGGTCGGGAGGGGGAGACCCAGTACTTC. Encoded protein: CASSLQGREGETQYF.

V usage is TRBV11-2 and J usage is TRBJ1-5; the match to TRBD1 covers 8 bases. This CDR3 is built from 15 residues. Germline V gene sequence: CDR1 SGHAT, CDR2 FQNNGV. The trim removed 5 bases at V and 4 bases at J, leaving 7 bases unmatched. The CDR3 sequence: CASSAGQGKNQPQHF. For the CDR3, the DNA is TGTGCCAGCAGCGCCGGACAGGGAAAAAATCAGCCCCAGCATTTT.

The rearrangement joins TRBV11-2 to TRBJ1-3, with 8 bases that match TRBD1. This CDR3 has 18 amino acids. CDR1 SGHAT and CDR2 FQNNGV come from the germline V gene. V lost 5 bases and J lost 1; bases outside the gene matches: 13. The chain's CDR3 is CASSGPDRDVSSGNTIYF. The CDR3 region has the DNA TGTGCCAGCAGCGGGCCGGACAGGGACGTTTCGTCTGGAAACACCATATATTTT.

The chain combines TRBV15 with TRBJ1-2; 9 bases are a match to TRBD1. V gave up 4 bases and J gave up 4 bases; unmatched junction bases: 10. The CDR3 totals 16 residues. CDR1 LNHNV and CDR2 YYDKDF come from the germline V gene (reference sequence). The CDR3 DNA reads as TGTGCCACCAGCACCCCAACGGACAGGGGTAGCTATGGCTACACCTTC. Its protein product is CATSTPTDRGSYGYTF.

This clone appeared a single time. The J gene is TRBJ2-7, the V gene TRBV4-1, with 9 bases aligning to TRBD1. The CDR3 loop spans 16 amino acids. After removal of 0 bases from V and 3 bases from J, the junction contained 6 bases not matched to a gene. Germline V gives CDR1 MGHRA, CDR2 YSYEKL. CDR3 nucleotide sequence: TGCGCCAGCAGCCAAGAACAGGGGGCGCAGAGCTACGAGCAGTACTTC. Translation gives CASSQEQGAQSYEQYF.

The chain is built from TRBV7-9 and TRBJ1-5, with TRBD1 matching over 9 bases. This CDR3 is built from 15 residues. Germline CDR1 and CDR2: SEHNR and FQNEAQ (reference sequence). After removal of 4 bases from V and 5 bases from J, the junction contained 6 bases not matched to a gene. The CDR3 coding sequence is TGTGCCAGCAGCTCCGGGACAGGGTTTTATCAGCCCCAGCATTTT. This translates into CASSSGTGFYQPQHF.

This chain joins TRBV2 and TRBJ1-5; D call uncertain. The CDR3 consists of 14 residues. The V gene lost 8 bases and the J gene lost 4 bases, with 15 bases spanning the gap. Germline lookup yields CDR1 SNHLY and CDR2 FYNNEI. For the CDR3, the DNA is TGTGCCAGCGCGGGCCGACGGCTGAATCAGCCCCAGCATTTT. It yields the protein CASAGRRLNQPQHF.

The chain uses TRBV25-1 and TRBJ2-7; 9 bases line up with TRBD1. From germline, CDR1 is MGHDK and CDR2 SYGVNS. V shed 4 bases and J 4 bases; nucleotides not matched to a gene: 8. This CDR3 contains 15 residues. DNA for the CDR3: TGTGCCAGCAGTGGCGCCGGGACAGGGATGTACGAGCAGTACTTC. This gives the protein CASSGAGTGMYEQYF.

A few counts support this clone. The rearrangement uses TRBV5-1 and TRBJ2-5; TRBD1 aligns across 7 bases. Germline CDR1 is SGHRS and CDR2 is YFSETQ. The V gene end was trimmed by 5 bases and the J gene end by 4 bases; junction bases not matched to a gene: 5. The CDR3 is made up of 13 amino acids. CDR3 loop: CASRQGTRETQYF. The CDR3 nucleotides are TGCGCCAGCAGACAGGGGACGAGAGAGACCCAGTACTTC.

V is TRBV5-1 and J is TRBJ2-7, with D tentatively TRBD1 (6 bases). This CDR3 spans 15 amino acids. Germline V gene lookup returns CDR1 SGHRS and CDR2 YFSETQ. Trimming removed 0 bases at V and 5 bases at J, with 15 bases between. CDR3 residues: CASSLVPGEFNEQYF. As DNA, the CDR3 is TGCGCCAGCAGCTTGGTGCCAGGGGAGTTTAACGAGCAGTACTTC. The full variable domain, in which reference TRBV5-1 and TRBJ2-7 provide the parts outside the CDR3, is KAGVTQTPRYLIKTRGQQVTLSCSPISGHRSVSWYQQTPGQGLQFLFEYFSETQRNKGNFPGRFSGRQFSNSRSEMNVSTLELGDSALYLCASSLVPGEFNEQYFGPGTRLTVT.

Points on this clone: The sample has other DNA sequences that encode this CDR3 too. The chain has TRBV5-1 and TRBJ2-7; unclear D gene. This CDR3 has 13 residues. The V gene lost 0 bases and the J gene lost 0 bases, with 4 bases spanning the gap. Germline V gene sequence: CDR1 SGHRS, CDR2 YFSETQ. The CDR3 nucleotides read TGCGCCAGCAGCTTGGACAACTCCTACGAGCAGTACTTC. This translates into CASSLDNSYEQYF.

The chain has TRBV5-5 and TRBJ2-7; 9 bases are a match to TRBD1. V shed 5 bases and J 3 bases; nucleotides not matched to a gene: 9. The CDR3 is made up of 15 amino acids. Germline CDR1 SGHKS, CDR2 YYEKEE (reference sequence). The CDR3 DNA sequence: TGTGCCAGCAGTTGGGCCGGGACAGGGCTCTACGAGCAGTACTTC. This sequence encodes CASSWAGTGLYEQYF.

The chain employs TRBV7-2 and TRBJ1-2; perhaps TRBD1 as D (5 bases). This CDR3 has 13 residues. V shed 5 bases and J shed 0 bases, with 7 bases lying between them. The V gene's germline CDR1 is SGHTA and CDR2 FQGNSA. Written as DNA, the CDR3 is TGTGCCAGCAGCCCACAGGCTAACTATGGCTACACCTTC. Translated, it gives CASSPQANYGYTF. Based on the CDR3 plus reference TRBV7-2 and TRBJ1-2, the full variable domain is GAGVSQSPSNKVTEKGKDVELRCDPISGHTALYWYRQSLGQGLEFLIYFQGNSAPDKSGLPSDRFSAERTGGSVSTLTIQRTQQEDSAVYLCASSPQANYGYTFGSGTRLTVV.

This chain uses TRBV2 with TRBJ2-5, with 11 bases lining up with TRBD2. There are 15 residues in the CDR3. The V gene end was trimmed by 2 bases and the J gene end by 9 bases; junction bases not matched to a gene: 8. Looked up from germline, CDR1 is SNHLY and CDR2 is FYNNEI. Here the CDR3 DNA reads TGTGCCAGCAGTGAAATCACTAGCGGGGGCCCTCCCCAGTACTTC. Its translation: CASSEITSGGPPQYF.

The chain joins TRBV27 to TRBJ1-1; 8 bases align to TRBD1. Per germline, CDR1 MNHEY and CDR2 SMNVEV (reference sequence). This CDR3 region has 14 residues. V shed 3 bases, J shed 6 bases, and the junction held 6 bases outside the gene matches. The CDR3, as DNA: TGTGCCAGCAGTTTTCGGACAGGGAAGGCTGAAGCTTTCTTT. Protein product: CASSFRTGKAEAFF.

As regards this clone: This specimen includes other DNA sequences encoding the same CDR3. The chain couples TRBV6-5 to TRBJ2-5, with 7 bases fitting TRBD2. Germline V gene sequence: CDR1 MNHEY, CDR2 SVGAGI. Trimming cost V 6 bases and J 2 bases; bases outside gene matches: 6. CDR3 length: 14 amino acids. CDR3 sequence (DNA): TGTGCCAGCAGCCCCTGGGGGGGACAAGAGACCCAGTACTTC. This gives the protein CASSPWGGQETQYF.

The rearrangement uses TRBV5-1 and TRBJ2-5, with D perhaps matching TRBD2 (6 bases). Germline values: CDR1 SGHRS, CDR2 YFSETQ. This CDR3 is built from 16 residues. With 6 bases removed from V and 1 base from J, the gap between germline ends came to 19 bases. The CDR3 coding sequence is TGCGCCAGCAACTCCGGCGTAGCGGAAAGCCAAGAGACCCAGTACTTC. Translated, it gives CASNSGVAESQETQYF.

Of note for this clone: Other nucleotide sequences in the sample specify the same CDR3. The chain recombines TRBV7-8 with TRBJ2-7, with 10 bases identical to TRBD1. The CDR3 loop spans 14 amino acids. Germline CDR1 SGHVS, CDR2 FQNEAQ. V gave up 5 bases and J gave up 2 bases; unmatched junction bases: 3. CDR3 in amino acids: CASSRGQGPYEQYF. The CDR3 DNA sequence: TGTGCCAGCAGCCGGGGACAGGGGCCCTACGAGCAGTACTTC.

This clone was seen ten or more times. CDR3 DNA: TGCGCCAGCAGTGTAGGACAGGGTAATTTGATACCTGAAGCTTTCTTT. This codes for CASSVGQGNLIPEAFF. This sequence joins TRBV10-1 and TRBJ1-1, with 8 bases that match TRBD1. Germline trimming cut 4 bases from V and 6 bases from J; bases unmatched to any gene: 13. This CDR3 comprises 16 residues. From germline, CDR1 is WNHNN and CDR2 SYGVQD (reference sequence).

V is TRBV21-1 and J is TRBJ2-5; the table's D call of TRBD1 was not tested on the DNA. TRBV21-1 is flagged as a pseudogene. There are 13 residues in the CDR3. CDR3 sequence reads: CASSPSGQETQYF. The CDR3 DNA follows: TGTGCCAGCAGTCCGTCAGGTCAAGAGACCCAGTACTTC.